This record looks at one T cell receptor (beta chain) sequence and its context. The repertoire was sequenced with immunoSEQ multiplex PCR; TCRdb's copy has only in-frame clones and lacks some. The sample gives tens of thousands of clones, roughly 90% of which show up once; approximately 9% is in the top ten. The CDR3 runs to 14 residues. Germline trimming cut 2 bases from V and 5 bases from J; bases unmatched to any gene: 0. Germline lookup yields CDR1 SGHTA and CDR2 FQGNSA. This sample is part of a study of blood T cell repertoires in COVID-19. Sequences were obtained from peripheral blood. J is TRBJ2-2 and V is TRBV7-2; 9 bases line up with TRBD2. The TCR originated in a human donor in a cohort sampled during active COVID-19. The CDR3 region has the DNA TGTGCCAGCAGCTTAAGCGGGAGGACCGGGGAGCTGTTTTTT. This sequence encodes CASSLSGRTGELFF.